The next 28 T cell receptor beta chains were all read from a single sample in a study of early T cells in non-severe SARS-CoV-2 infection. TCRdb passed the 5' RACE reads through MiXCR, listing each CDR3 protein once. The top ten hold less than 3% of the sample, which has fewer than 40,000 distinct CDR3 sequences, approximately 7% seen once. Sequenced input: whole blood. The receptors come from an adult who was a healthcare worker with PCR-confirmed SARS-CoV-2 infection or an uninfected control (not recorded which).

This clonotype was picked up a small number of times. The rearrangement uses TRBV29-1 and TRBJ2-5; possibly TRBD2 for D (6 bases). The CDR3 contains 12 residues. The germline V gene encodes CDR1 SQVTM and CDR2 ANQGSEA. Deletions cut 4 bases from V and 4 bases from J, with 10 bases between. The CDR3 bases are TGCAGCGTTGTTTTGGGGGGAGAGACCCAGTACTTC. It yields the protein CSVVLGGETQYF. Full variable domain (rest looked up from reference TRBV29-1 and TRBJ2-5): SAVISQKPSRDICQRGTSLTIQCQVDSQVTMMFWYRQQPGQSLTLIATANQGSEATYESGFVIDKFPISRPNLTFSTLTVSNMSPEDSSIYLCSVVLGGETQYFGPGTRLLVL.

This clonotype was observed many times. CDR3 amino acids: CASTTSRSSGDQPQHF. The CDR3 DNA sequence: TGTGCCAGCACTACGTCGAGGAGTAGTGGCGATCAGCCCCAGCATTTT. The chain recombines TRBV2 with TRBJ1-5; D not resolved. The CDR3 consists of 16 residues. V was trimmed by 7 bases and J by 5 bases, leaving 21 bases between them. Per the germline V gene, CDR1 is SNHLY and CDR2 is FYNNEI.

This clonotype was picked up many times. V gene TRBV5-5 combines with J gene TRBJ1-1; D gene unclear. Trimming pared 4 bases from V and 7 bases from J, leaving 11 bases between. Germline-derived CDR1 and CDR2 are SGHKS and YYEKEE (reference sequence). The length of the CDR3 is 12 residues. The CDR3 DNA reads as TGTGCCAGCAGCCCGATGGGAATTGAAGCTTTCTTT. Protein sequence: CASSPMGIEAFF.

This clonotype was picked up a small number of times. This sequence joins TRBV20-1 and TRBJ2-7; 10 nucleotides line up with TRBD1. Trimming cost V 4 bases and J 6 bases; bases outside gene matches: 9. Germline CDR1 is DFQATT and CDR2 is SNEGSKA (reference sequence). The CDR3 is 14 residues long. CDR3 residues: CSAIKGTGVSEQYF. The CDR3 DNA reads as TGCAGTGCTATCAAGGGGACAGGGGTTTCCGAGCAGTACTTC.

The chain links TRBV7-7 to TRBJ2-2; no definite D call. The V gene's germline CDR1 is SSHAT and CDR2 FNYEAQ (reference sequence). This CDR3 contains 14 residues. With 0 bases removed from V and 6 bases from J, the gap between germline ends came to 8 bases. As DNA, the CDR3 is TGTGCCAGCAGCTTAGCCTTGGCTTCCGGGGAGCTGTTTTTT. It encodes CASSLALASGELFF.

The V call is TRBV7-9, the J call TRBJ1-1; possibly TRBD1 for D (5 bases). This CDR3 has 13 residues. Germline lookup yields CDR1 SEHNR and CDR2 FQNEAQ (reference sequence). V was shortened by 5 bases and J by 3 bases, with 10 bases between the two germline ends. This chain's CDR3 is CASSTQGDTEAFF. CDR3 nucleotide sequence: TGTGCCAGCAGCACCCAGGGTGACACTGAAGCTTTCTTT.

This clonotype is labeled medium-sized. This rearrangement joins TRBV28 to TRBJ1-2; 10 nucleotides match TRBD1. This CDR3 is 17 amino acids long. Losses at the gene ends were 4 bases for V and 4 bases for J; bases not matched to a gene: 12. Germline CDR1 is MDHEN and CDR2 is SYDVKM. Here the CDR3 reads CASSSTGGVWKAYGYTF. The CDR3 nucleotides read TGTGCCAGCAGTTCGACAGGGGGCGTATGGAAGGCCTATGGCTACACCTTC.

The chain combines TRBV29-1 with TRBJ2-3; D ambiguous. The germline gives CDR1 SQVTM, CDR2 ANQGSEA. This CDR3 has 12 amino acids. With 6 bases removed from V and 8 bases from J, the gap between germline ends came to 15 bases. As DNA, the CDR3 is TGCAGCGTCACCAAGATGGGTTTTACGCAGTATTTT. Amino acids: CSVTKMGFTQYF.

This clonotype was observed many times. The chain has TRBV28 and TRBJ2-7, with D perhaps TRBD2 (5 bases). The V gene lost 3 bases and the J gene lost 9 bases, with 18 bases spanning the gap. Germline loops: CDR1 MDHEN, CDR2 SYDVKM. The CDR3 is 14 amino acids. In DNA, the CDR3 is TGTGCCAGCAGTTTTGCGGGTTCCTCTCTGGGGCAGTACTTC. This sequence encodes CASSFAGSSLGQYF. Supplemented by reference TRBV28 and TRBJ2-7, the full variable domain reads DVKVTQSSRYLVKRTGEKVFLECVQDMDHENMFWYRQDPGLGLRLIYFSYDVKMKEKGDIPEGYSVSREKKERFSLILESASTNQTSMYLCASSFAGSSLGQYFGPGTRLTVT.

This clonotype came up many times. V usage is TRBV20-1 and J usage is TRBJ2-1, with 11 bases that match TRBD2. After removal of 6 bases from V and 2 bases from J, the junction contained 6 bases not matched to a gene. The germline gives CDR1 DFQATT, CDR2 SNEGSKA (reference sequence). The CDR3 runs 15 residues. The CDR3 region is CSAFLAGGTYNEQFF. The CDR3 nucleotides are TGCAGTGCATTCCTAGCGGGAGGAACCTACAATGAGCAGTTCTTC.

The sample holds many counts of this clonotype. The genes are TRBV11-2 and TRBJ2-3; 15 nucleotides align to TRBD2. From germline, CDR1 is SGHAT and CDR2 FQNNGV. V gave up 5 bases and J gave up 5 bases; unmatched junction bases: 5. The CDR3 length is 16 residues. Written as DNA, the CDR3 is TGTGCCAGCAGCACTGGACTAGCGGGAGGGGTAGATACGCAGTATTTT. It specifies CASSTGLAGGVDTQYF.

The chain's CDR3 is CASSPPGGEQYF. The DNA for the CDR3 is TGTGCCAGCAGTCCCCCCGGAGGGGAGCAGTACTTC. The chain has TRBV28 and TRBJ2-7; weak D call: TRBD2 (6 bases). The germline V and J ends were trimmed by 5 bases and 7 bases, with 12 bases remaining between them. The CDR3 runs to 12 residues. In germline, CDR1 is MDHEN, CDR2 SYDVKM.

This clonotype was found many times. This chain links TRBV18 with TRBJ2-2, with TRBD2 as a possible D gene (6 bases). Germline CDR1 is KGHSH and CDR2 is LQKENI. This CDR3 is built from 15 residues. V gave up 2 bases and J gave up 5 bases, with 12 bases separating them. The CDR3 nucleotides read TGTGCCAGCTCACCAATACGGGAGAGGACCGGGGAGCTGTTTTTT. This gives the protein CASSPIRERTGELFF.

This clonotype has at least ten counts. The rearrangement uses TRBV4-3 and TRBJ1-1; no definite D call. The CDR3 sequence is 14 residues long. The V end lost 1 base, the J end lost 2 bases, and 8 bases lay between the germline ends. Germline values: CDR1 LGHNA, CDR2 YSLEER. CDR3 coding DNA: TGCGCCAGCAGCCAAGGCGTCACCAACACTGAAGCTTTCTTT. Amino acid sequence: CASSQGVTNTEAFF.

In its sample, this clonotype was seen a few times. The CDR3: CASSLGYASNTGELFF. CDR3 nucleotide sequence: TGTGCCAGCAGCTTAGGGTATGCCTCGAACACCGGGGAGCTGTTTTTT. The V and J genes are TRBV7-2 and TRBJ2-2; D gene ambiguous. This CDR3 is built from 16 residues. Germline V CDR1 and CDR2: SGHTA, FQGNSA. V lost 1 base to trimming and J lost 0 bases, with 9 bases between them.

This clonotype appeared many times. Here the CDR3 DNA reads TGCAGTGCTTGGGGACAGGGATATGGCTACACCTTC. This sequence encodes CSAWGQGYGYTF. The chain combines TRBV20-1 with TRBJ1-2; 9 bases agree with TRBD1. The ends lost 5 bases at V and 5 bases at J; junction bases unmatched: 3. Germline lookup yields CDR1 DFQATT and CDR2 SNEGSKA (reference sequence). The CDR3 extends over 12 amino acids.

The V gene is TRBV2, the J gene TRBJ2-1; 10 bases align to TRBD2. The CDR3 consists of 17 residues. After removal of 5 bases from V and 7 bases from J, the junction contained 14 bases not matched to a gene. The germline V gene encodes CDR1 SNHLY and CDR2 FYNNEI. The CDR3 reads CASSIQREGLVINEQFF. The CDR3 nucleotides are TGTGCCAGCAGTATCCAGCGGGAGGGTCTGGTGATAAATGAGCAGTTCTTC.

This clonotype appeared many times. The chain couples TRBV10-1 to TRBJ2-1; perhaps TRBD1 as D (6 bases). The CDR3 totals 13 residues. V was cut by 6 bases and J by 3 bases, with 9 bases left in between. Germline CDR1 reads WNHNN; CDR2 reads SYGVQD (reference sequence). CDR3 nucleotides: TGCGCCAGCAGCTTGGACAGCTACAATGAGCAGTTCTTC. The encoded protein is CASSLDSYNEQFF.

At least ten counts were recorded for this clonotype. CDR3 coding DNA: TGTGCCATCAGTGTAGAAGCGGGAGGGCCCAGCTCCTACAATGAGCAGTTCTTC. Translation gives CAISVEAGGPSSYNEQFF. This chain uses TRBV10-3 with TRBJ2-1; 10 bases match TRBD2. Germline V gene data show CDR1 as ENHRY and CDR2 as SYGVKD. Trimming at V came to 4 bases and at J to 0 bases, leaving 9 bases not matched to a gene. The CDR3 consists of 18 residues.

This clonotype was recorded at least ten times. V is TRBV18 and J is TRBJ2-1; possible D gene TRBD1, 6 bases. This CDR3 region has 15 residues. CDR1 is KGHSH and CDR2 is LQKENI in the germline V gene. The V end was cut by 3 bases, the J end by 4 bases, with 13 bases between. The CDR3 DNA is TGTGCCAGCTCACCCACACGGACAGAGTACAATGAGCAGTTCTTC. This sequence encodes CASSPTRTEYNEQFF.

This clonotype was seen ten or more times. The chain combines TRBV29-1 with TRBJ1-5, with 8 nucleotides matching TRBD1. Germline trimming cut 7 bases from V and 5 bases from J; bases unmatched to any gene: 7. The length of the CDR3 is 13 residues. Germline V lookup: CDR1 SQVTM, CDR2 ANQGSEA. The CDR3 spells CSATTGVDQPQHF. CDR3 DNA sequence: TGCAGCGCGACGACAGGGGTGGATCAGCCCCAGCATTTT.

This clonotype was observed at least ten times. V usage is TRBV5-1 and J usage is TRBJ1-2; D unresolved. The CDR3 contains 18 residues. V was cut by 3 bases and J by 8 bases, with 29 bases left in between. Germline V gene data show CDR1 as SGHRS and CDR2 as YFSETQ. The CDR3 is CASSSRTYPDPLSGGYTF. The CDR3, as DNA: TGCGCCAGCAGCTCACGAACTTACCCAGATCCTCTATCGGGCGGCTACACCTTC.

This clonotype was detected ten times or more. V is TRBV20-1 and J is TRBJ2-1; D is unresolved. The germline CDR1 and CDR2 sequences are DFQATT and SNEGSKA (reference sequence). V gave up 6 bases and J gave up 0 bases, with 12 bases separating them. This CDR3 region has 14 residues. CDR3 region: CSAKHRISYNEQFF. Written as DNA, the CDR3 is TGCAGTGCGAAACATCGGATCTCCTACAATGAGCAGTTCTTC.

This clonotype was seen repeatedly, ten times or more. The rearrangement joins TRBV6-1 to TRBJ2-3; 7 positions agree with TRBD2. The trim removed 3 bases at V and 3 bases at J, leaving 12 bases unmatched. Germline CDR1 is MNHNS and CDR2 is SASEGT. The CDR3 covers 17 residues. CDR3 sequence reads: CASSDSVTSRSTDTQYF. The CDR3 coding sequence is TGTGCCAGCAGTGACTCAGTGACTAGCAGATCTACAGATACGCAGTATTTT.

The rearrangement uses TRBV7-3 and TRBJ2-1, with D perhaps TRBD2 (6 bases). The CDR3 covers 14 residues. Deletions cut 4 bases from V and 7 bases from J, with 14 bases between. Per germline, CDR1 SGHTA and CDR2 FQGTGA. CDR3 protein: CASSSPGGGNEQFF. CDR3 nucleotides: TGTGCCAGCAGCTCCCCCGGAGGAGGGAATGAGCAGTTCTTC. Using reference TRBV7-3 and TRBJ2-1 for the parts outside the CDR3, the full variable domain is GAGVSQTPSNKVTEKGKYVELRCDPISGHTALYWYRQSLGQGPEFLIYFQGTGAADDSGLPNDRFFAVRPEGSVSTLKIQRTERGDSAVYLCASSSPGGGNEQFFGPGTRLTVL.

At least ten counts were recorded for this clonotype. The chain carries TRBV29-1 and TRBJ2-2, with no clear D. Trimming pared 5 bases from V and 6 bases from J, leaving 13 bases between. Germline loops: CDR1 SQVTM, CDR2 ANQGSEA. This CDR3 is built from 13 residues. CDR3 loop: CSVKMIVAGELFF. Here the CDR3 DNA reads TGCAGCGTTAAGATGATCGTCGCCGGGGAGCTGTTTTTT.

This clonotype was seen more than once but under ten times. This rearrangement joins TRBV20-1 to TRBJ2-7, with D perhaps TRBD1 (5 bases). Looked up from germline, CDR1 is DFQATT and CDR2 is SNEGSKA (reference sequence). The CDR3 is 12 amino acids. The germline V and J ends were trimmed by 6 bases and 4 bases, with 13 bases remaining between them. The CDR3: CSALKGHYEQYF. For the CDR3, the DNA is TGCAGTGCCCTCAAGGGGCATTACGAGCAGTACTTC.

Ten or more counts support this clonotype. The CDR3 is CASSSQGTIHEQFF. The CDR3 coding sequence is TGTGCCAGCAGCTCACAGGGTACAATCCATGAGCAGTTCTTC. This chain joins TRBV5-5 and TRBJ2-1; D may be TRBD1 (6 bases). The CDR3 sequence is 14 residues long. V was pared by 3 bases and J by 8 bases, with 15 bases between. Per the germline V gene, CDR1 is SGHKS and CDR2 is YYEKEE (reference sequence).